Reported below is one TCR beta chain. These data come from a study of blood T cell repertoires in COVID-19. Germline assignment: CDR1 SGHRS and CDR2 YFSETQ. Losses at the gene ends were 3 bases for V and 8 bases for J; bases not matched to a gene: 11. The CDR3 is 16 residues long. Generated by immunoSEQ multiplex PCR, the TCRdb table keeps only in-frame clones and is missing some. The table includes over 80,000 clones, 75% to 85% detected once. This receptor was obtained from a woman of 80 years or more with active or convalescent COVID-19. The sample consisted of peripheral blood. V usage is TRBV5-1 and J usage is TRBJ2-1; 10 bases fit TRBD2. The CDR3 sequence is CASSSGFLAGEHEQFF. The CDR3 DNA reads TGCGCCAGCAGCTCGGGGTTTCTAGCGGGAGAGCATGAGCAGTTCTTC.